The present entry profiles one TCR beta chain with its context. Germline lookup yields CDR1 LNHDA and CDR2 SQIVND (reference sequence). With 5 bases removed from V and 8 bases from J, the gap between germline ends came to 10 bases. The CDR3 is 12 residues long. This entry comes from a study of regulatory T cells in long-lasting Graves disease. Arm-PCR of CDR3 regions with iRepertoire HTBI primers generated TCR beta libraries. MiXCR, run by TCRdb on the multiplex PCR reads, gives a single entry per CDR3 protein. The data show approximately 480,000 distinct CDR3 sequences, around 15% seen once. As for time point: newly diagnosed GD, antithyroid drugs for less than 3 months. Following extraction of RNA from PBMCs, that RNA was used to make the TCR library. These same records also appear under a second study, on T cells in Graves' hyperthyroidism and ophthalmopathy.

The chain recombines TRBV19 with TRBJ2-4, with a weak D call TRBD1 (6 bases). This clonotype was sampled from a middle-aged man with Graves disease. The material was peripheral blood mononuclear cells (PBMCs), obtained at new diagnosis, from a patient treated with antithyroid drugs. The DNA of the CDR3 is TGTGCCAGTAGTGTACAGGGACACATTCAGTACTTC. It codes for CASSVQGHIQYF.